The 30 T cell receptor beta chains in this list originate from one sample, sequenced in a study of identifying expanded T cells in peripheral blood. Sequenced by immunoSEQ multiplex PCR; TCRdb stores in-frame clones only, minus some. Here the sample spans approximately 97,000 clones, around 88% being singletons. The sequenced material came from blood. These receptors all stem from a person aged 18 to 75 in good health.

The rearrangement joins TRBV7-2 to TRBJ1-6, with D maybe TRBD1 (5 bases). CDR3 length equals 16 residues. Trimming stripped 8 bases from V and 7 bases from J, with 21 bases between. Germline CDR1 reads SGHTA; CDR2 reads FQGNSA. CDR3 nucleotide sequence: TGTGCCAGCGGACGCCCCGGGACCTTCCGCAATTCACCCCTCCACTTT. Translation: CASGRPGTFRNSPLHF.

The J gene is TRBJ2-2, the V gene TRBV11-2, with a possible D match to TRBD1 (5 bases). The V end lost 5 bases, the J end lost 2 bases, and 9 bases lay between the germline ends. This CDR3 spans 14 amino acids. The germline gives CDR1 SGHAT, CDR2 FQNNGV. The CDR3 region has the DNA TGTGCCAGCAGCCCAGACAGAAACACCGGGGAGCTGTTTTTT. Residues: CASSPDRNTGELFF.

The sample holds one count of this clone. The CDR3 sequence is CASSLGPSDTQYF. The CDR3 DNA sequence: TGTGCCAGCAGCTTGGGACCCTCAGATACGCAGTATTTT. The chain employs TRBV9 and TRBJ2-3; D tentatively reads TRBD1 or TRBD2 (5 bases each). The CDR3 is made up of 13 amino acids. Trimming cost V 4 bases and J 4 bases, with 10 bases left between them. Germline V lookup: CDR1 SGDLS, CDR2 YYNGEE. Full variable domain (remainder filled in from reference TRBV9 and TRBJ2-3): DSGVTQTPKHLITATGQRVTLRCSPRSGDLSVYWYQQSLDQGLQFLIQYYNGEERAKGNILERFSAQQFPDLHSELNLSSLELGDSALYFCASSLGPSDTQYFGPGTRLTVL.

The chain links TRBV7-7 to TRBJ2-7; unclear D gene. The CDR3 contains 12 residues. The ends were cut back, 5 bases at V and 7 bases at J, with 12 bases in the middle. Germline lookup yields CDR1 SSHAT and CDR2 FNYEAQ (reference sequence). The CDR3, as DNA: TGTGCCAGCAGCACGCATTTGGGTGAGCAGTACTTC. Translating gives CASSTHLGEQYF.

The chain uses TRBV27 and TRBJ2-7; 7 bases match TRBD1. In germline, CDR1 is MNHEY, CDR2 SMNVEV (reference sequence). The CDR3 has 13 residues. V was clipped by 9 bases and J by 3 bases; unmatched bases: 8. CDR3 DNA: TGTGCCAGTAGAGGGGGCAGGGGCTACGAGCAGTACTTC. It specifies CASRGGRGYEQYF.

The chain combines TRBV5-4 with TRBJ1-5; TRBD1 might be the D (6 bases). From germline, CDR1 is SGHNT and CDR2 YYREEE (reference sequence). V lost 1 base to trimming and J lost 2 bases, with 10 bases between them. There are 15 residues in the CDR3. The CDR3 spells CASSLQGTGNQPQHF. CDR3 coding DNA: TGTGCCAGCAGCTTGCAGGGGACTGGCAATCAGCCCCAGCATTTT.

This chain links TRBV19 with TRBJ1-2; D gene unclear. Germline CDR1 and CDR2: LNHDA and SQIVND (reference sequence). V lost 3 bases, J lost 4 bases, and 12 bases lay in between. The length of the CDR3 is 14 residues. CDR3 residues: CASSMSSGFYGYTF. In DNA form, the CDR3 reads TGTGCCAGTAGTATGAGTTCCGGTTTCTATGGCTACACCTTC.

About this clone: Other DNA variants within this sample encode the same CDR3. The V call is TRBV9, the J call TRBJ1-4, with TRBD1 identical over 9 bases. This CDR3 spans 14 amino acids. CDR1 is SGDLS, CDR2 YYNGEE, per germline. V shed 2 bases, J shed 8 bases, and the junction held 4 bases outside the gene matches. CDR3 residues: CASSVGQGREKLFF. The CDR3 nucleotides read TGTGCCAGCAGCGTCGGACAGGGGAGGGAAAAACTGTTTTTT. Supplemented by reference TRBV9 and TRBJ1-4, the full variable domain reads DSGVTQTPKHLITATGQRVTLRCSPRSGDLSVYWYQQSLDQGLQFLIQYYNGEERAKGNILERFSAQQFPDLHSELNLSSLELGDSALYFCASSVGQGREKLFFGSGTQLSVL.

The chain joins TRBV6-5 to TRBJ1-5; D ambiguous. The CDR3 extends over 14 amino acids. CDR1 is MNHEY and CDR2 is SVGAGI in the germline V gene. V lost 6 bases and J lost 2, with 11 bases in between. CDR3 residues: CASSLSGGNQPQHF. The DNA for the CDR3 is TGTGCCAGCAGCCTTTCGGGAGGCAATCAGCCCCAGCATTTT.

V is TRBV7-2 and J is TRBJ2-1; TRBD2 agrees at 9 bases. This CDR3 has 15 residues. With 2 bases clipped from V and 7 bases from J, the junction kept 6 bases outside the gene matches. Per germline, CDR1 SGHTA and CDR2 FQGNSA. For the CDR3, the DNA is TGTGCCAGCAGCTTAATAGCGGGAGCGGTTAATGAGCAGTTCTTC. Its protein product is CASSLIAGAVNEQFF.

The rearrangement links TRBV21-1 to TRBJ1-2; the table's D call, TRBD1, has no DNA check behind it. TRBV21-1 is shown as a pseudogene. This CDR3 region has 19 residues. CDR3 sequence reads: CASSTQKLGARGVIYGYTF. CDR3 DNA: TGTGCCAGCAGCACCCAAAAGTTAGGGGCCAGGGGGGTAATCTATGGCTACACCTTC.

The genes are TRBV5-1 and TRBJ2-2; 15 nucleotides align to TRBD2. Germline CDR1 and CDR2: SGHRS and YFSETQ. The CDR3 runs 16 residues. V dropped 1 base and J dropped 6; count of bases not matched to a gene: 1. CDR3 protein: CASSLRTSGRAGELFF. For the CDR3, the DNA is TGCGCCAGCAGCTTGAGGACTAGCGGGAGGGCCGGGGAGCTGTTTTTT. Using reference TRBV5-1 and TRBJ2-2 for the parts outside the CDR3, the full variable domain is KAGVTQTPRYLIKTRGQQVTLSCSPISGHRSVSWYQQTPGQGLQFLFEYFSETQRNKGNFPGRFSGRQFSNSRSEMNVSTLELGDSALYLCASSLRTSGRAGELFFGEGSRLTVL.

V usage is TRBV28 and J usage is TRBJ2-3, with D possibly TRBD2 on 5 matching bases. Germline CDR1 and CDR2: MDHEN and SYDVKM. This CDR3 comprises 15 residues. V lost 1 base to trimming and J lost 1 base, with 9 bases between them. Here the CDR3 DNA reads TGTGCCAGCAGTTTATCGGGGATGGGCACAGATACGCAGTATTTT. It encodes CASSLSGMGTDTQYF.

The rearrangement joins TRBV7-2 to TRBJ1-3; D gene ambiguous. The germline V gene encodes CDR1 SGHTA and CDR2 FQGNSA. V lost 5 bases and J lost 0, with 14 bases in between. The CDR3 loop spans 16 amino acids. The DNA of the CDR3 is TGTGCCAGCAGCCGCTTCGCTAGTCTCTCTGGAAACACCATATATTTT. Translated, it gives CASSRFASLSGNTIYF.

The chain carries TRBV7-3 and TRBJ2-1; 7 nucleotides agree with TRBD1. After removal of 5 bases from V and 5 bases from J, the junction contained 3 bases not matched to a gene. The length of the CDR3 is 13 residues. Germline V lookup: CDR1 SGHTA, CDR2 FQGTGA. As DNA, the CDR3 is TGTGCCAGCAGCCAGGGACAGAACAATGAGCAGTTCTTC. Translated, it gives CASSQGQNNEQFF.

The rearrangement joins TRBV7-9 to TRBJ2-7, with D unclear. CDR3 size: 13 residues. Between the trimmed V and J ends, which lost 5 bases and 1 base, there was a span of 9 bases. Germline CDR1 is SEHNR and CDR2 is FQNEAQ (reference sequence). CDR3 DNA: TGTGCCAGCAGCCCCCGTGGGTCCTACGAGCAGTACTTC. It translates to CASSPRGSYEQYF.

In this sample, this clone turned up once. The chain has TRBV30 and TRBJ1-2, with 7 bases matching TRBD1. V shed 4 bases, J shed 6 bases, and the junction held 8 bases outside the gene matches. Germline CDR1 and CDR2: GTSNPN and SVGIG (reference sequence). The CDR3 extends over 13 amino acids. The CDR3 DNA follows: TGTGCCTGGAACAGGGGAACGGTGGATGGCTACACCTTC. Translation gives CAWNRGTVDGYTF.

The chain joins TRBV12-5 to TRBJ2-1; TRBD2 might be the D (6 bases). In germline, CDR1 is LGHNT, CDR2 FRNRAP. There are 14 residues in the CDR3. Trimming shortened V by 1 base and J by 6 bases, and 10 bases separated the two germline ends. This CDR3 reads CASGLATSSNEQFF. The CDR3, as DNA: TGTGCTAGTGGTTTGGCAACTAGCAGCAATGAGCAGTTCTTC.

The J gene is TRBJ2-3, the V gene TRBV9; D is perhaps TRBD2 (6 bases). Trimming pared 4 bases from V and 6 bases from J, leaving 30 bases between. The CDR3 runs 19 residues. Germline-derived CDR1 and CDR2 are SGDLS and YYNGEE. This CDR3 is CASSWGTASNAGGMDTQYF. The CDR3 coding sequence is TGTGCCAGCAGCTGGGGGACCGCGAGTAATGCTGGAGGGATGGATACGCAGTATTTT.

The genes are TRBV25-1 and TRBJ2-5, with D possibly called TRBD1 or TRBD2 (5 bases each). Germline V lookup: CDR1 MGHDK, CDR2 SYGVNS. Deletions cut 3 bases from V and 11 bases from J, with 19 bases between. There are 14 residues in the CDR3. DNA for the CDR3: TGTGCCAGCAGTGACCCTCAGGGTCTGGGAGAGCAGTACTTC. This translates into CASSDPQGLGEQYF.

The V call is TRBV28, the J call TRBJ2-7; D is possibly TRBD1 (5 bases). CDR1 and CDR2 from the germline V gene are MDHEN and SYDVKM. CDR3 length equals 14 residues. Trimming pared 5 bases from V and 3 bases from J, leaving 14 bases between. CDR3 sequence reads: CASSALTANYEQYF. CDR3 nucleotide sequence: TGTGCCAGCAGTGCCCTGACAGCCAACTACGAGCAGTACTTC.

V usage is TRBV19 and J usage is TRBJ1-4, with D perhaps matching TRBD1 (5 bases). Germline CDR1 LNHDA, CDR2 SQIVND (reference sequence). With 5 bases removed from V and 7 bases from J, the gap between germline ends came to 11 bases. CDR3 length: 13 amino acids. CDR3 in DNA: TGTGCCAGTAGTTTTGGGGGTGGTGAAAAACTGTTTTTT. The encoded protein is CASSFGGGEKLFF.

This chain joins TRBV9 and TRBJ2-7; 11 nucleotides align to TRBD1. This CDR3 comprises 13 residues. Germline V CDR1 and CDR2: SGDLS, YYNGEE. Losses at the gene ends were 4 bases for V and 5 bases for J; bases not matched to a gene: 2. In DNA form, the CDR3 reads TGTGCCAGCAGCCCGGGACAGGGGGACGAGCAGTACTTC. This codes for CASSPGQGDEQYF.

This rearrangement joins TRBV11-2 to TRBJ1-3; 7 positions agree with TRBD1. The germline V gene has CDR1 SGHAT and CDR2 FQNNGV. The CDR3 spans 15 residues. Losses at the gene ends were 4 bases for V and 4 bases for J; bases not matched to a gene: 7. The CDR3: CASSSRDREGNTIYF. The DNA of the CDR3 is TGTGCCAGCAGCTCCCGAGACAGGGAGGGAAACACCATATATTTT.

The CDR3 loop is CASSPPGSTNEKLFF. Here the CDR3 DNA reads TGTGCCAGCAGTCCGCCGGGATCTACTAATGAAAAACTGTTTTTT. This rearrangement joins TRBV27 to TRBJ1-4; D not certain. The germline V and J ends were trimmed by 5 bases and 2 bases, with 12 bases remaining between them. This CDR3 is built from 15 residues. Germline lookup yields CDR1 MNHEY and CDR2 SMNVEV (reference sequence).

V and J are TRBV18 and TRBJ1-4, with D perhaps matching TRBD1 (5 bases). V dropped 4 bases and J dropped 8 bases, with 17 bases sitting between them. Germline loops: CDR1 KGHSH, CDR2 LQKENI. This CDR3 has 15 residues. The CDR3 protein is CASSLPGLTNEKLFF. In nucleotides, the CDR3 is TGTGCCAGCTCACTACCAGGGTTGACGAACGAAAAACTGTTTTTT. The variable domain in full, with the rest retrieved from reference TRBV18 and TRBJ1-4, is NAGVMQNPRHLVRRRGQEARLRCSPMKGHSHVYWYRQLPEEGLKFMVYLQKENIIDESGMPKERFSAEFPKEGPSILRIQQVVRGDSAAYFCASSLPGLTNEKLFFGSGTQLSVL.

The rearrangement joins TRBV5-1 to TRBJ1-1, with D uncertain. This CDR3 comprises 15 residues. Germline V gene lookup returns CDR1 SGHRS and CDR2 YFSETQ. Trimming stripped 4 bases from V and 3 bases from J, with 16 bases between. Here the CDR3 reads CASSQTGVGYTEAFF. In nucleotides, the CDR3 is TGCGCCAGCAGCCAGACTGGGGTTGGCTACACTGAAGCTTTCTTT.

The CDR3 protein is CASSFPAGLVDTQYF. Here the CDR3 DNA reads TGTGCCAGCAGCTTTCCAGCGGGACTGGTAGATACGCAGTATTTT. The chain recombines TRBV7-9 with TRBJ2-3, with 7 bases fitting TRBD2. Germline lookup yields CDR1 SEHNR and CDR2 FQNEAQ (reference sequence). CDR3 size: 15 residues. V was clipped by 3 bases and J by 5 bases; unmatched bases: 8.

V usage is TRBV4-2 and J usage is TRBJ2-3, with 8 bases matching TRBD2. J lost 0 bases, V lost 0 bases, and 5 bases had no gene match. Germline lookup yields CDR1 LGHNA and CDR2 YNFKEQ. This CDR3 is 17 amino acids long. In DNA, the CDR3 is TGTGCCAGCAGCCAAGACTCCGGGGGGGTAAGCACAGATACGCAGTATTTT. Amino acid sequence: CASSQDSGGVSTDTQYF.

The chain uses TRBV27 and TRBJ1-5; D perhaps matches TRBD1 (5 bases). V was clipped by 2 bases and J by 4 bases, with 15 bases between them. CDR1 and CDR2 (germline): MNHEY, SMNVEV (reference sequence). This CDR3 has 16 amino acids. The CDR3 coding sequence is TGTGCCAGCAGTTTAAAGGGCGGGACCTCTAATCAGCCCCAGCATTTT. It specifies CASSLKGGTSNQPQHF.